This T cell receptor beta chain is drawn from a study of T-cell reconstitution after alpha-beta-depleted transplantation in children (dated by TCRdb to 2016 to 2018). Regarding the research as a whole: Using TCR repertoire profiling, the study quantitatively followed how T-cell immune reconstitution unfolded in children after TCRalphabeta/CD19-depleted allogeneic hematopoietic cell transplantation.

Trimming at the junction amounts to 0 bases on V and 1 base on J, and the germline ends lie 24 bases apart. Spanning cysteine to phenylalanine, the CDR3 consists of 20 amino acids. Left in the record is the CDR3 DNA by itself, 60 bases read in frame from the first base. Receptor amplification or capture employed PCR. Sequenced on an Illumina HiSeq 2500. TCR libraries were prepared with molecular barcoding, using unique molecular identifiers to normalize TCRbeta repertoire quantification. TCRdb applied fastp at Q25 and MiXCR to the public reads, then kept only in-frame beta chains. Duplicate CDR3 protein sequences are folded into a single record with the most common DNA and genes. Recorded for this sample are 900,000 or so distinct CDR3 sequences; 16% of them occurred a single time. The ten largest account for roughly 5% of the sample. In the case of this clonotype: The specificity of this receptor is unknown. Per-base quality was not reported, and no clone a single base away is much larger than it.

The treatment or condition label of this sample denotes: allogeneic hematopoietic cell transplantation with graft depleted of TCRalphabeta T cells and CD19 B cells. The children who served as transplant recipients had been given grafts of TCRalphabeta/CD19-depleted allogeneic hematopoietic cells. Overall study results and their limits: About two months after transplant, the apparently early recovery of alphabetaT-cell counts reportedly depended on just several hundred clones that had expanded rapidly and came from non-depleted graft cells. Over subsequent months, a decline in hyperexpanded clone frequencies was noted, and after one year, T-cell counts and TCRbeta diversity were mostly ascribed to newly produced T cells. The high TCRbeta diversity at day 60 in some patients was ascribed to recipient T cells and intrathymic progenitors that had survived conditioning.

This receptor was obtained from a male patient between 5 and 17 years old who had a stem cell transplant for acute lymphoblastic leukemia, so the T cells may come from the graft donor. Recombination joined TRBV23-1 with TRBJ2-5; TRBD1 might be the D gene, on 6 matching bases. TRBV23-1 is annotated as an ORF whose role is uncertain. This specimen was PBMCs, mostly from graft donor cells, taken 360 days after TCRalphabeta/CD19-depleted stem cell transplant. The sequence in DNA is TGCGCCAGCAGTCAATCGTGGGGGCAACCGCTGCATTTGCCCCAAGAGACCCAGTACTTC. This is translated as CASSQSWGQPLHLPQETQYF.